Presented here are 3 T cell receptor beta chains from one specimen sequenced in a study of shared clonotypes between healthy human individuals (dated by TCRdb to the early 2020s). The library was obtained by the immunoSEQ multiplex PCR assay. TCRdb's version of the immuneACCESS table is confined to in-frame rearrangements and falls short of the full clone set. An unresolved V gene accounts for under half of the shortfall where checked; the remainder is of unknown origin. The sample records fewer than 400,000 clones, about 74% of which are singletons. The leading ten clones occupy 9% to 12% of the sample. Sequencing was carried out using memory CD4+ T cells sorted from blood. The sample's cell subset or site label, in plain terms: CD45RA-negative fraction. These receptors originate from a man aged 25 to 40 in good health.

V usage is TRBV2 and J usage is TRBJ2-7, with D tentatively TRBD2 (5 bases). There are 14 residues in the CDR3. Looked up from germline, CDR1 is SNHLY and CDR2 is FYNNEI. Trimming cost V 4 bases and J 0 bases, with 10 bases left between them. DNA of the CDR3: TGTGCCAGCAGTGGTACACGGGGCTCCTACGAGCAGTACTTC. It codes for CASSGTRGSYEQYF.

In this sample, this clone turned up a few times. This rearrangement joins TRBV11-2 to TRBJ2-7, with 8 nucleotides matching TRBD1. Per the germline V gene, CDR1 is SGHAT and CDR2 is FQNNGV. CDR3 length equals 15 residues. Trimming at V came to 2 bases and at J to 2 bases, leaving 5 bases not matched to a gene. The DNA of the CDR3 is TGTGCCAGCAGCTTAAGGACAGGGAATACCTACGAGCAGTACTTC. Protein: CASSLRTGNTYEQYF.

This chain connects TRBV6-1 to TRBJ2-5, with unresolved D. The CDR3 is made up of 11 amino acids. CDR1 and CDR2 from the germline V gene are MNHNS and SASEGT. The ends were cut back, 5 bases at V and 4 bases at J, with 5 bases in the middle. CDR3 DNA: TGTGCCAGCAGTACCCGAGAGACCCAGTACTTC. This translates into CASSTRETQYF.